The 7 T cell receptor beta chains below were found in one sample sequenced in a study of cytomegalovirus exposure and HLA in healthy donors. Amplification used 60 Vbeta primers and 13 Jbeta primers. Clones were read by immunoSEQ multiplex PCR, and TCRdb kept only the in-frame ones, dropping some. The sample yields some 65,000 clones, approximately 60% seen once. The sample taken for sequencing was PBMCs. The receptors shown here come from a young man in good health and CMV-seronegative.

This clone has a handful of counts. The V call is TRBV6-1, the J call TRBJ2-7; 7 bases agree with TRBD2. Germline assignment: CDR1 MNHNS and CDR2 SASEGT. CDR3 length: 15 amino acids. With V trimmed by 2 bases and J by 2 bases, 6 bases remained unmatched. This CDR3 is CASSEMGGAPYEQYF. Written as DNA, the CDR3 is TGTGCCAGCAGTGAAATGGGAGGGGCCCCCTACGAGCAGTACTTC.

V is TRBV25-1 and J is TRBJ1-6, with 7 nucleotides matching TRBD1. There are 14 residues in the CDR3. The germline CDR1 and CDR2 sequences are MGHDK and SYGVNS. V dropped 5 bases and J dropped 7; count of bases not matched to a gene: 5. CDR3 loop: CASSWTGQNSPLHF. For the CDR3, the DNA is TGTGCCAGCAGTTGGACAGGCCAGAATTCACCCCTCCACTTT.

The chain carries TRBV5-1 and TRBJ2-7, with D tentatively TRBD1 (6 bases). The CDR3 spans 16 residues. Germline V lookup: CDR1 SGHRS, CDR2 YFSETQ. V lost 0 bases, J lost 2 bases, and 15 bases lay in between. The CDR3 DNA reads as TGCGCCAGCAGCTTGGTGGTAACAGGGCCCGCCTACGAGCAGTACTTC. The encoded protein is CASSLVVTGPAYEQYF.

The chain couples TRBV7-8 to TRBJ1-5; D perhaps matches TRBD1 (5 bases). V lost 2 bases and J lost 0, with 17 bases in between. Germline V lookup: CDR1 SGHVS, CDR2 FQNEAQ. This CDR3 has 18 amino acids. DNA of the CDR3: TGTGCCAGCAGCTTAAGGGCCGGGGGAGGGTATAGCAATCAGCCCCAGCATTTT. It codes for CASSLRAGGGYSNQPQHF. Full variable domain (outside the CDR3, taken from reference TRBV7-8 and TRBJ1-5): GAGVSQSPRYKVAKRGQDVALRCDPISGHVSLFWYQQALGQGPEFLTYFQNEAQLDKSGLPSDRFFAERPEGSVSTLKIQRTQQEDSAVYLCASSLRAGGGYSNQPQHFGDGTRLSIL.

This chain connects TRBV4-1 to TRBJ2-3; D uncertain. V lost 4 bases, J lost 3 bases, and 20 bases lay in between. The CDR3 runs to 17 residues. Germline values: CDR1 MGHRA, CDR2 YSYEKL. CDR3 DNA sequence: TGCGCCAGCAGCCCGCGAACGGCCTACCCCGGGACAGATACGCAGTATTTT. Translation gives CASSPRTAYPGTDTQYF.

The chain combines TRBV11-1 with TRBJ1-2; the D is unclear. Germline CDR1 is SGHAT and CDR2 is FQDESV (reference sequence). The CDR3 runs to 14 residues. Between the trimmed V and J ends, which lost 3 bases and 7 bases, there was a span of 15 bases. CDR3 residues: CASSFNSYPAGYTF. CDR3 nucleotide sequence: TGTGCCAGCAGCTTCAACAGTTATCCGGCTGGCTACACCTTC. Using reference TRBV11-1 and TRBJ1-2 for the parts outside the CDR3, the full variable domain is EAEVAQSPRYKITEKSQAVAFWCDPISGHATLYWYRQILGQGPELLVQFQDESVVDDSQLPKDRFSAERLKGVDSTLKIQPAELGDSAMYLCASSFNSYPAGYTFGSGTRLTVV.

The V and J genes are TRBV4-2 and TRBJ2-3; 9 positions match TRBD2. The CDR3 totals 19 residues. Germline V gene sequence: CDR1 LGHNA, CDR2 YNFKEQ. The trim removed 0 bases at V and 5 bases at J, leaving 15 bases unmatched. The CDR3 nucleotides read TGTGCCAGCAGCCAAGATCGTCTAAGGGCTAGCGGGGTGGTAGATACGCAGTATTTT. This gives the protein CASSQDRLRASGVVDTQYF.